These 2 T cell receptor beta chains originate from one sample sequenced in a study of blood T cell repertoires in COVID-19. TCRdb's table, derived via immunoSEQ multiplex PCR, lists solely in-frame clones and lacks some. The table has 200,000 to 250,000 clones, less than 90% seen once. Sequenced material: peripheral blood. The receptor source for this set is a man aged 40-50 years with active or convalescent COVID-19.

This chain joins TRBV6-5 and TRBJ2-2; 10 positions match TRBD1. Losses at the gene ends were 5 bases for V and 6 bases for J; bases not matched to a gene: 6. Germline CDR1 reads MNHEY; CDR2 reads SVGAGI. This CDR3 has 15 amino acids. The CDR3 protein is CASSHRDRGSGELFF. In DNA, the CDR3 is TGTGCCAGCAGTCACCGGGACAGGGGTTCCGGGGAGCTGTTTTTT.

As DNA, the CDR3 is TGTGCAAGTCGCTTAGTTCGGGGGAAGAACGGGGAGCTGTTTTTT. It translates to CASRLVRGKNGELFF. This rearrangement joins TRBV12-2 to TRBJ2-2; the table's D call, TRBD2, was not checked against the DNA. TRBV12-2 is assigned pseudogene status. The CDR3 covers 15 residues.